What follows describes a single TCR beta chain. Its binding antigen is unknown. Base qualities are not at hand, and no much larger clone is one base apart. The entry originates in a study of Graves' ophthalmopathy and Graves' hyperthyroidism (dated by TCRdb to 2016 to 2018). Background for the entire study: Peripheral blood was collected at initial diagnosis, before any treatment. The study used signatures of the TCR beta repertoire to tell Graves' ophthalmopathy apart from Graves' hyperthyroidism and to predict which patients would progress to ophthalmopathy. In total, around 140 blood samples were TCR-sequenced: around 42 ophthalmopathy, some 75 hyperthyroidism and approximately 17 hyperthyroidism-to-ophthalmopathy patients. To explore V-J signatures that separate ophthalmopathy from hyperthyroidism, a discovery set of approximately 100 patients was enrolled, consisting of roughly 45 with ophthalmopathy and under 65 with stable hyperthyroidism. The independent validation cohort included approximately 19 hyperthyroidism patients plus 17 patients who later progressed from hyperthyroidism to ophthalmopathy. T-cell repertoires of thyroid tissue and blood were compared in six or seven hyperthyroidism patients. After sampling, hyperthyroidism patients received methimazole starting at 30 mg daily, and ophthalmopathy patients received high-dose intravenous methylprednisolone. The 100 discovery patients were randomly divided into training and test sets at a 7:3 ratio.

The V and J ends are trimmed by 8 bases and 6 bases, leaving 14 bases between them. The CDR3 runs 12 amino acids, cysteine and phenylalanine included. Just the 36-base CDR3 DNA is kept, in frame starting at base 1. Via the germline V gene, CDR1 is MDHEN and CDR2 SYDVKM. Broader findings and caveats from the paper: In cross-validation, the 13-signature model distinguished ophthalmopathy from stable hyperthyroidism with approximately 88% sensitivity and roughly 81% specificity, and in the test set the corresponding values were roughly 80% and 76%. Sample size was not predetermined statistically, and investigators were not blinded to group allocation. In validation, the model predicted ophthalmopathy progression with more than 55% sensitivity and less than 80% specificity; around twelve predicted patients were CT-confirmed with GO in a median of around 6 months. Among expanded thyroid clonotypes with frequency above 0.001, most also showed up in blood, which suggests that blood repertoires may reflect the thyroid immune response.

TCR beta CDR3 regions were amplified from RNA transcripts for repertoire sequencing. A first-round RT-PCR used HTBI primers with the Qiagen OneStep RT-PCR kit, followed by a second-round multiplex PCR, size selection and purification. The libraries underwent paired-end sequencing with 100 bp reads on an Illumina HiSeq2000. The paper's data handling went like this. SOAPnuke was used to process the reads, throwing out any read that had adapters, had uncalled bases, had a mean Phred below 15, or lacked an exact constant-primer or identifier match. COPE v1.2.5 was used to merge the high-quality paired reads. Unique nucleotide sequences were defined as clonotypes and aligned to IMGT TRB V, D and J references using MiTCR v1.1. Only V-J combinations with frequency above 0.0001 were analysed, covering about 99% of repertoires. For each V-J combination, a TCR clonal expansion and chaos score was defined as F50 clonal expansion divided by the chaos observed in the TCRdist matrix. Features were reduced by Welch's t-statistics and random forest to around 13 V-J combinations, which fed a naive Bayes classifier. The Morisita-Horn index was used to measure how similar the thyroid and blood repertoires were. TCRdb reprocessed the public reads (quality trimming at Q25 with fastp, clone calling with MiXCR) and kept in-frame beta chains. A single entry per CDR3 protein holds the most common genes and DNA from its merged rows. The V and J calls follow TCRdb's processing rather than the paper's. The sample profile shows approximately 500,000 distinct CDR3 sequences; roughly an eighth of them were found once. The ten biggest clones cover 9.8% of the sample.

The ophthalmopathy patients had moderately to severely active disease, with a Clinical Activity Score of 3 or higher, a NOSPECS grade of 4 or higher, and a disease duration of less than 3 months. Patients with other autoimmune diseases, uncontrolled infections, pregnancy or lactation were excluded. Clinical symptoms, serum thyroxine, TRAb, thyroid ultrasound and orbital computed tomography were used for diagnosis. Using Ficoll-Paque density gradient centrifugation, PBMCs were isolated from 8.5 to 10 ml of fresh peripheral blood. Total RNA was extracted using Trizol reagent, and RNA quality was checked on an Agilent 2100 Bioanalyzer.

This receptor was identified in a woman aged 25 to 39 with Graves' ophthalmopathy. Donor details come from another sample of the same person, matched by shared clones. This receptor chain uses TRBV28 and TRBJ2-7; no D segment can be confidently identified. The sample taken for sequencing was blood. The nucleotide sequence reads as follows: TGTGCCAGCGGCCTCGGCCGCTTCGAGCAGTACTTC. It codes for CASGLGRFEQYF.